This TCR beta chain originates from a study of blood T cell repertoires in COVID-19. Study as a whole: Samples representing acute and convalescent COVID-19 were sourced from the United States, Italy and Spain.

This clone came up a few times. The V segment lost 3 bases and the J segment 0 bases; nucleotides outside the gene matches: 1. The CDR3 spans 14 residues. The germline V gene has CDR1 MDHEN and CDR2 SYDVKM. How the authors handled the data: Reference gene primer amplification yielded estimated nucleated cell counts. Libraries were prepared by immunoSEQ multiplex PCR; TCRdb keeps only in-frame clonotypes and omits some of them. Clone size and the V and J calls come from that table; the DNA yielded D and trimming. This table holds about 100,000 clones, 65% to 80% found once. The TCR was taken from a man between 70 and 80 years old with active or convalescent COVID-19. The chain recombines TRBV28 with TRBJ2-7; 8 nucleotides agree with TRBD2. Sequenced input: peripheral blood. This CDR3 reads CASSFSGNSYEQYF. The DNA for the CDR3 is TGTGCCAGCAGTTTTAGCGGGAACTCCTACGAGCAGTACTTC.